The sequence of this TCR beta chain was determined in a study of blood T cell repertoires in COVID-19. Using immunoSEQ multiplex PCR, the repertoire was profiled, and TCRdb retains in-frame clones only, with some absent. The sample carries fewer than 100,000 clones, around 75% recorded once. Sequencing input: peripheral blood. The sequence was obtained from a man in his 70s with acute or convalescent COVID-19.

The CDR3 sequence: CASSQHSGSSYNEQFF. CDR3 nucleotides: TGTGCCAGCAGCCAGCATAGCGGGAGCTCCTACAATGAGCAGTTCTTC. The V gene is TRBV4-2, the J gene TRBJ2-1; 9 bases are a match to TRBD2. The CDR3 has 16 residues. Trimming cost V 3 bases and J 0 bases; bases outside gene matches: 3. The germline V gene has CDR1 LGHNA and CDR2 YNFKEQ.